One and the same sample provided the 23 T cell receptor beta chains below, sequenced in a study of identical twins. TCRdb re-derived calls from the 5' RACE reads in MiXCR, one entry per CDR3 protein. The sample has over 500,000 distinct CDR3 sequences; less than 25% are singletons. Separately, the same data were catalogued under a study of T cells expressing NK-cell markers.

Sequenced material: CD4+ T cells sorted from blood. The receptors shown here come from a woman in her late teens or twenties in good health.

The V gene is TRBV6-2 or TRBV6-3, the J gene TRBJ1-1; 8 nucleotides align to TRBD1. With 2 bases clipped from V and 6 bases from J, the junction kept 11 bases outside the gene matches. Germline lookup yields CDR1 MNHEY and CDR2 SVGEGT. The length of the CDR3 is 16 residues. The CDR3 protein is CASSYPPGQGRAEAFF. CDR3 in DNA: TGTGCCAGCAGTTACCCCCCAGGACAGGGAAGGGCTGAAGCTTTCTTT.

J is TRBJ2-1 and V is TRBV12-3 or TRBV12-4; 10 bases match TRBD2. V trimming: 5 bases; J trimming: 7 bases; junction bases outside the gene matches: 2. The CDR3 is 13 residues long. CDR3 residues: CASSASGRNEQFF. DNA for the CDR3: TGTGCCAGCAGTGCTAGCGGGAGAAATGAGCAGTTCTTC.

This sequence joins TRBV18 and TRBJ1-1; D not certain. Per germline, CDR1 KGHSH and CDR2 LQKENI. V shed 3 bases and J shed 6 bases, with 8 bases lying between them. The CDR3 sequence is 12 residues long. The CDR3 DNA reads as TGTGCCAGCTCACCCTTAGAGTCTGAAGCTTTCTTT. It codes for CASSPLESEAFF.

The CDR3 DNA reads as TGCAGTGCTAGAGGCTTCTCAGTCCGAAATGAAAAACTGTTTTTT. It encodes CSARGFSVRNEKLFF. The J gene is TRBJ1-4, the V gene TRBV20-1; D is unclear. CDR1 DFQATT and CDR2 SNEGSKA come from the germline V gene (reference sequence). Trimming shortened V by 1 base and J by 5 bases, and 14 bases separated the two germline ends. The CDR3 is 15 residues long.

This clonotype appeared many times. The chain has TRBV5-1 and TRBJ2-1; the match to TRBD2 covers 7 bases. The CDR3 is 14 amino acids. Germline V lookup: CDR1 SGHRS, CDR2 YFSETQ. Trimming cost V 2 bases and J 7 bases; bases outside gene matches: 6. The CDR3 DNA follows: TGCGCCAGCAGCTTATCTCCGGGGGGTAATGAGCAGTTCTTC. Its protein product is CASSLSPGGNEQFF.

This clonotype was picked up many times. This chain uses TRBV10-3 with TRBJ1-5; D ambiguous. Per germline, CDR1 ENHRY and CDR2 SYGVKD. The CDR3 length is 14 residues. Trimming pared 3 bases from V and 0 bases from J, leaving 6 bases between. The CDR3 loop is CAISDLNSNQPQHF. The CDR3 bases are TGTGCCATCAGTGATTTAAATAGCAATCAGCCCCAGCATTTT.

This clonotype appeared a few times. The chain joins TRBV9 to TRBJ2-3; D is unclear. Germline-derived CDR1 and CDR2 are SGDLS and YYNGEE. Trimming shortened V by 4 bases and J by 6 bases, and 9 bases separated the two germline ends. The CDR3 length is 12 residues. CDR3 amino acids: CASSSVFDTQYF. The CDR3 region has the DNA TGTGCCAGCAGCTCGGTGTTTGATACGCAGTATTTT.

This clonotype has a handful of counts. V and J are TRBV6-2 or TRBV6-3 and TRBJ2-1, with 9 bases identical to TRBD2. This CDR3 is built from 18 residues. The germline gives CDR1 MNHEY, CDR2 SVGEGT. The V and J ends lost 2 bases and 4 bases, in that order; junction bases with no gene match: 12. CDR3 protein: CASSYGLGSGGSYNEQFF. In nucleotides, the CDR3 is TGTGCCAGCAGTTACGGGTTGGGTAGCGGGGGATCGTACAATGAGCAGTTCTTC.

The J gene is TRBJ1-1, the V gene TRBV7-2; tentative D call: TRBD1 (5 bases). The V gene lost 3 bases and the J gene lost 1 base, with 12 bases spanning the gap. The CDR3 length is 15 residues. The germline V gene has CDR1 SGHTA and CDR2 FQGNSA. The CDR3 protein is CASSFDSGENTEAFF. CDR3 DNA: TGTGCCAGCAGCTTCGATTCGGGGGAGAACACTGAAGCTTTCTTT.

Ten or more counts support this clonotype. The chain has TRBV2 and TRBJ2-1; D not certain. V lost 3 bases to trimming and J lost 3 bases, with 15 bases between them. This CDR3 is 16 amino acids long. CDR1 SNHLY and CDR2 FYNNEI come from the germline V gene. The CDR3 region is CASSDSGKGGYNEQFF. The CDR3 coding sequence is TGTGCCAGCAGTGACTCTGGAAAGGGCGGCTACAATGAGCAGTTCTTC.

J is TRBJ2-3 and V is TRBV20-1; D ambiguous. Germline CDR1 reads DFQATT; CDR2 reads SNEGSKA (reference sequence). V was pared by 4 bases and J by 5 bases, with 7 bases between. This CDR3 is 11 amino acids long. CDR3 nucleotides: TGCAGTGCTACACAACTAGATACGCAGTATTTT. As protein: CSATQLDTQYF.

The genes are TRBV11-3 and TRBJ2-5, with 8 positions matching TRBD2. V trimming: 5 bases; J trimming: 5 bases; junction bases outside the gene matches: 10. The CDR3 consists of 15 residues. Germline CDR1 reads SGHNT; CDR2 reads YENEEA. The CDR3 DNA is TGTGCCAGCAGCCCCCCAACGGGGGGGCGGGAGACCCAGTACTTC. Amino acids: CASSPPTGGRETQYF.

This clonotype was observed a few times. This chain links TRBV12-3 or TRBV12-4 with TRBJ2-7, with D possibly being TRBD1 (6 bases). The CDR3 loop spans 15 amino acids. V was trimmed by 5 bases and J by 1 base, leaving 15 bases between them. CDR3 bases: TGTGCCAGCAGTCCCCCCCGAGACAGGTCCTACGAGCAGTACTTC. Translated: CASSPPRDRSYEQYF.

This clonotype has ten or more counts. The chain employs TRBV12-3 or TRBV12-4 and TRBJ2-1; 7 nucleotides line up with TRBD2. Trimming at V came to 6 bases and at J to 4 bases, leaving 12 bases not matched to a gene. CDR3 length: 16 residues. CDR3 loop: CASRTTTSLLYNEQFF. CDR3 coding DNA: TGTGCCAGCAGGACAACGACTAGCCTCCTTTACAATGAGCAGTTCTTC.

The genes are TRBV12-3 or TRBV12-4 and TRBJ1-5, with unresolved D. Trimming cost V 2 bases and J 0 bases, with 5 bases left between them. The CDR3 is 14 residues long. This CDR3 is CASSLRVSNQPQHF. In DNA form, the CDR3 reads TGTGCCAGCAGTTTAAGGGTTAGCAATCAGCCCCAGCATTTT.

In its sample, this clonotype was seen many times. CDR3 in amino acids: CASSLGATLSNTGELFF. As DNA, the CDR3 is TGCGCCAGCAGCTTGGGCGCTACACTCTCGAACACCGGGGAGCTGTTTTTT. The chain employs TRBV5-1 and TRBJ2-2; D uncertain. Trimming stripped 0 bases from V and 0 bases from J, with 12 bases between. The CDR3 extends over 17 amino acids. Germline values: CDR1 SGHRS, CDR2 YFSETQ.

This clonotype was recorded a few times. The V gene is TRBV6-1, the J gene TRBJ1-2, with 9 bases fitting TRBD1. The ends lost 5 bases at V and 8 bases at J; junction bases unmatched: 6. Germline CDR1 is MNHNS and CDR2 is SASEGT. The CDR3 is 13 residues long. The CDR3 nucleotides are TGTGCCAGCAGTCAAACAGGGGGCAGAGGCTACACCTTC. Its protein is CASSQTGGRGYTF.

Only a few counts were recorded for this clonotype. This chain links TRBV6-1 with TRBJ2-2; D not resolved. CDR1 MNHNS and CDR2 SASEGT come from the germline V gene. CDR3 size: 13 residues. V gave up 0 bases and J gave up 7 bases, with 6 bases separating them. The CDR3 bases are TGTGCCAGCAGTGAAGCACCGGACGGGGAGCTGTTTTTT. Amino acids: CASSEAPDGELFF.

The chain joins TRBV20-1 to TRBJ2-1; 14 nucleotides match TRBD2. Germline CDR1 is DFQATT and CDR2 is SNEGSKA (reference sequence). J gave up 14 bases and V 6 bases, and 6 bases lay outside the gene matches. The CDR3 covers 12 residues. Here the CDR3 reads CSARQTSGGEFF. DNA of the CDR3: TGCAGTGCGCGGCAGACTAGCGGGGGGGAGTTCTTC.

The chain employs TRBV9 and TRBJ2-3; D is ambiguous. Between the trimmed V and J ends, which lost 2 bases and 5 bases, there was a span of 21 bases. The CDR3 sequence is 17 residues long. CDR1 SGDLS and CDR2 YYNGEE come from the germline V gene. The CDR3 nucleotides are TGTGCCAGCAGCGTCCACCCGATAGGGCCGTTGGGAGATACGCAGTATTTT. Protein product: CASSVHPIGPLGDTQYF.

This clonotype was counted a few times. The J gene is TRBJ2-5, the V gene TRBV2; weak D call: TRBD2 (6 bases). V was trimmed by 8 bases and J by 2 bases, leaving 15 bases between them. Germline loops: CDR1 SNHLY, CDR2 FYNNEI. The CDR3 consists of 14 residues. The CDR3 here is CASSRGGIQETQYF. CDR3 bases: TGTGCCAGCTCTCGTGGGGGGATTCAAGAGACCCAGTACTTC.

The chain recombines TRBV15 with TRBJ2-1; 10 positions agree with TRBD1. This CDR3 contains 15 residues. CDR1 and CDR2 (germline): LNHNV, YYDKDF (reference sequence). V was pared by 2 bases and J by 8 bases, with 6 bases of the junction left unmatched. This CDR3 is CATSRQGQGTHEQFF. The CDR3 DNA reads as TGTGCCACCAGCAGACAGGGACAGGGGACCCATGAGCAGTTCTTC.

The chain uses TRBV3-1 and TRBJ2-7; D is unresolved. The CDR3 is made up of 13 amino acids. Trimming took off 8 bases at V and 3 bases at J, with 14 bases between the two ends. Per germline, CDR1 LGHDT and CDR2 YNNKEL (reference sequence). The CDR3 DNA sequence: TGTGCCAGCTCCCCGGCCCTTCTCTACGAGCAGTACTTC. Translated: CASSPALLYEQYF.